The sequence of this T cell receptor (beta chain) was determined in a study of T cells in Graves' hyperthyroidism and ophthalmopathy. Whole-study findings and limits: Most thyroid clonotypes expanded above 0.001 appeared in blood too.

The TCR beta CDR3 regions underwent amplification using RNA transcripts as the source. First-round RT-PCR targeting the TCR CDR3 was performed with the HTBI primer set. Via MiXCR, TCRdb re-called the multiplex PCR reads, giving one row per CDR3 protein. The repertoire holds more than 500,000 distinct CDR3 sequences, with around 46% as singletons. Notes on this clonotype: Its specificity is unknown.

Those patients with uncontrolled infection, other autoimmune disease, pregnancy or lactation were excluded. Used for diagnoses were clinical symptoms, serum thyroxine and TRAb, thyroid ultrasound and orbital computed tomography. Sequencing was carried out using peripheral blood or thyroid tissue (not recorded which). The receptor was isolated from an adult woman with Graves' disease, either hyperthyroidism or ophthalmopathy (not recorded which).

The DNA of the CDR3 is TGTGCCAGCAGCTTAACACAGGGAGGTGAAGCTTTCTTT. It yields the protein CASSLTQGGEAFF. The chain is built from TRBV7-9 and TRBJ1-1; TRBD1 is a possible D gene (6 bases). The CDR3 extends over 13 amino acids. Germline V gene lookup returns CDR1 SEHNR and CDR2 FQNEAQ (reference sequence). Trimming took off 2 bases at V and 7 bases at J, with 11 bases between the two ends.